These 19 T cell receptor beta chains share one sample of origin, sequenced in a study of blood T cell repertoires in COVID-19. The assay was immunoSEQ multiplex PCR, and TCRdb's table has in-frame clones only and misses some. The repertoire has tens of thousands of clones, approximately 78% of them found once; the top ten carry roughly 15%. The sample comprised peripheral blood. The source of these receptors is a human donor in a cohort sampled during active COVID-19.

The CDR3: CASSPAQTSGRGGEQFF. The CDR3, as DNA: TGTGCCAGCAGCCCAGCCCAGACTAGCGGGAGGGGGGGTGAGCAGTTCTTC. The chain recombines TRBV7-2 with TRBJ2-1, with 14 bases lining up with TRBD2. CDR3 length: 17 amino acids. The germline V gene encodes CDR1 SGHTA and CDR2 FQGNSA. Trimming cost V 5 bases and J 9 bases; bases outside gene matches: 12.

The rearrangement links TRBV2 to TRBJ2-1; 10 bases match TRBD2. This CDR3 is 16 amino acids long. The trim removed 1 base at V and 7 bases at J, leaving 7 bases unmatched. The germline V gene encodes CDR1 SNHLY and CDR2 FYNNEI. CDR3 sequence reads: CASSEGIAGGWNEQFF. CDR3 nucleotide sequence: TGTGCCAGCAGTGAAGGAATAGCGGGAGGCTGGAATGAGCAGTTCTTC. The whole variable domain, remainder taken from reference TRBV2 and TRBJ2-1, is EPEVTQTPSHQVTQMGQEVILRCVPISNHLYFYWYRQILGQKVEFLVSFYNNEISEKSEIFDDQFSVERPDGSNFTLKIRSTKLEDSAMYFCASSEGIAGGWNEQFFGPGTRLTVL.

This clone was recorded a few times. The rearrangement uses TRBV5-1 and TRBJ2-6; tentatively, D is TRBD2 (6 bases). Trimming removed 2 bases at V and 4 bases at J, with 10 bases between. Germline V gene data show CDR1 as SGHRS and CDR2 as YFSETQ. The CDR3 is 15 amino acids. CDR3 residues: CASSLGGSGANVLTF. In DNA form, the CDR3 reads TGCGCCAGCAGCTTAGGAGGGAGCGGGGCCAACGTCCTGACTTTC.

This clone was seen a handful of times. V gene TRBV6-5 combines with J gene TRBJ2-7; the D gene is possibly TRBD2 (5 bases). The CDR3 sequence is 11 residues long. The V end was cut by 6 bases, the J end by 6 bases, with 9 bases between. Germline assignment: CDR1 MNHEY and CDR2 SVGAGI. The CDR3: CASRLVSEQYF. In nucleotides, the CDR3 is TGTGCCAGCAGACTAGTCTCCGAGCAGTACTTC.

The gene calls are TRBV6-2 or TRBV6-3 and TRBJ1-1, with a weak D call TRBD1 (6 bases). Germline V gene sequence: CDR1 MNHEY, CDR2 SVGEGT. The CDR3 contains 16 residues. Trimming pared 5 bases from V and 3 bases from J, leaving 19 bases between. The CDR3 nucleotides read TGTGCCAGCAGTCTTTGGAGAACAGGGACGGACACTGAAGCTTTCTTT. Its protein product is CASSLWRTGTDTEAFF.

The count of this clone is one. The chain combines TRBV5-8 with TRBJ1-2; TRBD1 might be the D (5 bases). This CDR3 has 14 amino acids. The germline CDR1 and CDR2 sequences are SGHTS and YDEGEE. Trimming cost V 0 bases and J 4 bases, with 10 bases left between them. The chain's CDR3 is CASSLGQHGYGYTF. The CDR3 coding sequence is TGTGCCAGCAGCTTGGGACAGCACGGCTATGGCTACACCTTC.

This rearrangement joins TRBV3-1 (or the pseudogene TRBV3-2) to TRBJ2-1, with TRBD2 matching 8 bases. V was pared by 3 bases and J by 0 bases, with 7 bases of the junction left unmatched. CDR3 size: 17 residues. Germline V gene sequence: CDR1 LGHDT, CDR2 YNNKEL (reference sequence). In nucleotides, the CDR3 is TGTGCCAGCAGCCATCGAGCGGGAGTAAGCTCCTACAATGAGCAGTTCTTC. Residues: CASSHRAGVSSYNEQFF.

V is TRBV6-5 and J is TRBJ2-5; TRBD1 aligns across 7 bases. This CDR3 has 15 amino acids. The junction had 7 bases not matched to a gene; V was cut back by 6 bases and J by 0 bases. The germline V gene has CDR1 MNHEY and CDR2 SVGAGI. The CDR3 DNA reads TGTGCCAGCAGGGGGACAGAACTCTACCAAGAGACCCAGTACTTC. Its protein product is CASRGTELYQETQYF.

The gene calls are TRBV7-2 and TRBJ2-5; TRBD1 aligns across 10 bases. This CDR3 contains 17 residues. V gave up 5 bases and J gave up 5 bases; unmatched junction bases: 14. From germline, CDR1 is SGHTA and CDR2 FQGNSA. The CDR3 sequence: CASSGQVRQGARETQYF. The CDR3 DNA is TGTGCCAGCAGCGGGCAGGTTAGACAGGGGGCGCGGGAGACCCAGTACTTC.

J is TRBJ1-1 and V is TRBV18; 7 bases fit TRBD1. Germline V CDR1 and CDR2: KGHSH, LQKENI. The CDR3 extends over 14 amino acids. V dropped 6 bases and J dropped 6; count of bases not matched to a gene: 10. CDR3 bases: TGTGCCAGCTCTCGCGGACAGGCGGTATCTGAAGCTTTCTTT. The encoded protein is CASSRGQAVSEAFF.

This clone has only a few counts. The chain has TRBV6-2 or TRBV6-3 and TRBJ2-2; 14 bases fit TRBD2. This CDR3 has 18 residues. V lost 6 bases and J lost 2; bases outside the gene matches: 8. Germline CDR1 is MNHEY and CDR2 is SVGEGT. The CDR3, as DNA: TGTGCCAGCAGCTATAGACTAGCGGGAGGGGGAAACACCGGGGAGCTGTTTTTT. Protein sequence: CASSYRLAGGGNTGELFF.

In this sample, this clone turned up a few times. This chain links TRBV6-1 with TRBJ2-1; D ambiguous. V was trimmed by 0 bases and J by 3 bases, leaving 12 bases between them. Germline-derived CDR1 and CDR2 are MNHNS and SASEGT. The CDR3 length is 16 residues. The CDR3 region is CASSEAGGRNYNEQFF. CDR3 bases: TGTGCCAGCAGTGAAGCCGGCGGAAGAAACTACAATGAGCAGTTCTTC.

The genes are TRBV3-1 (or the pseudogene TRBV3-2) and TRBJ2-7; possible D gene TRBD2, 5 bases. The CDR3 runs to 11 residues. CDR1 is LGHDT, CDR2 YNNKEL, per germline (reference sequence). Trimming left V 5 bases short and J 6 bases short, with 8 bases between. CDR3 in amino acids: CASSKTSEQYF. CDR3 bases: TGTGCCAGCAGCAAAACTAGCGAGCAGTACTTC.

The chain links TRBV19 to TRBJ2-7, with 9 bases identical to TRBD2. Germline assignment: CDR1 LNHDA and CDR2 SQIVND (reference sequence). The V gene end was trimmed by 6 bases and the J gene end by 6 bases; junction bases not matched to a gene: 15. This CDR3 spans 16 amino acids. CDR3 sequence: CASRPREREALGEQYF. The CDR3 region has the DNA TGTGCCAGTAGGCCGAGGGAGCGGGAGGCTCTAGGCGAGCAGTACTTC. Based on the CDR3 plus reference TRBV19 and TRBJ2-7, the full variable domain is DGGITQSPKYLFRKEGQNVTLSCEQNLNHDAMYWYRQDPGQGLRLIYYSQIVNDFQKGDIAEGYSVSREKKESFPLTVTSAQKNPTAFYLCASRPREREALGEQYFGPGTRLTVT.

CDR3 DNA sequence: TGTGCCAGCAGCCAAGTACGAGGGACTTACGAGCAGTACTTC. Translated: CASSQVRGTYEQYF. The chain employs TRBV3-1 (or the pseudogene TRBV3-2) and TRBJ2-7, with a weak D call TRBD2 (6 bases). This CDR3 spans 14 amino acids. Trimming removed 1 base at V and 4 bases at J, with 11 bases between. Germline V lookup: CDR1 LGHDT, CDR2 YNNKEL (reference sequence).

The table lists this clone with a few counts. This sequence joins TRBV27 and TRBJ2-7, with a weak D call TRBD2 (6 bases). The CDR3 is 13 residues long. The germline CDR1 and CDR2 sequences are MNHEY and SMNVEV (reference sequence). Trimming cost V 3 bases and J 0 bases, with 6 bases left between them. This chain's CDR3 is CASSLGGSYEQYF. As DNA, the CDR3 is TGTGCCAGCAGTTTGGGGGGCTCCTACGAGCAGTACTTC.

The chain has TRBV24-1 and TRBJ2-7, with D possibly being TRBD1 (5 bases). Germline lookup yields CDR1 KGHDR and CDR2 SFDVKD. The CDR3 sequence is 11 residues long. Between the trimmed V and J ends, which lost 7 bases and 6 bases, there was a span of 9 bases. In DNA, the CDR3 is TGTGCCACCAGGAAGGGGCTCGAGCAGTACTTC. Translating it yields CATRKGLEQYF.

As to this clone: Its ends do not fully match the called genes, so a read error is possible. The chain employs TRBV2 and TRBJ2-3, with a weak D call TRBD2 (6 bases). The CDR3 spans 8 residues. Per the germline V gene, CDR1 is SNHLY and CDR2 is FYNNEI. The CDR3 region has the DNA TGTGCCAGCGGGCGCGGGGATTTT. The encoded protein is CASGRGDF.

This chain uses TRBV2 with TRBJ2-7; 7 bases map to TRBD1. The CDR3 has 13 residues. CDR1 and CDR2 (germline): SNHLY, FYNNEI. Germline trimming cut 2 bases from V and 6 bases from J; bases unmatched to any gene: 4. The CDR3 DNA follows: TGTGCCAGCAGTGAACAGGGGGTCGCCGAGCAGTACTTC. This sequence encodes CASSEQGVAEQYF.